This entry lists 7 T cell receptor beta chains sequenced from one sample in a study of Tregs in tolerant kidney transplant recipients. Generated by immunoSEQ multiplex PCR, the TCRdb table keeps only in-frame clones and is missing some. The data hold over 70,000 clones, with roughly 90% observed a single time. Mixed chimerism was transient after nonmyeloablative marrow transplants from related graft donors. The sample here was CD4+ T cells from blood (PBMCs), taken 24 months after the transplant. All receptors come from a human patient who received a combined kidney and bone marrow transplant. Some T cells here may be from the graft donor.

V gene TRBV4-3 combines with J gene TRBJ2-1, with 7 bases fitting TRBD1. The J segment lost 3 bases and the V segment lost 0 bases, leaving 17 bases of the junction unmatched. The CDR3 covers 20 residues. CDR1 is LGHNA, CDR2 YSLEER, per germline. CDR3: CASSQDRVRGRVGRYNEQFF. The CDR3 coding sequence is TGCGCCAGCAGCCAAGATAGGGTTAGGGGGCGAGTTGGCCGCTACAATGAGCAGTTCTTC.

This chain uses TRBV7-3 with TRBJ2-3, with 9 bases fitting TRBD2. The CDR3 consists of 14 residues. With V trimmed by 10 bases and J by 2 bases, 7 bases remained unmatched. The germline V gene encodes CDR1 SGHTA and CDR2 FQGTGA. The CDR3, as DNA: TGTGCCACTAATAGCGGGGGACACACAGATACGCAGTATTTT. This gives the protein CATNSGGHTDTQYF.

The CDR3 region is CASSYQSASGPSMQFF. In nucleotides, the CDR3 is TGTGCCAGCAGTTACCAGTCGGCTAGCGGGCCGTCAATGCAGTTCTTC. The chain uses TRBV6-5 and TRBJ2-1; 8 positions match TRBD2. This CDR3 is 16 amino acids long. V gave up 2 bases and J gave up 12 bases; unmatched junction bases: 15. CDR1 and CDR2 from the germline V gene are MNHEY and SVGAGI.

The CDR3 DNA reads as TGTGCCAGCAGCTTGACAGGGGTGAACACTGAAGCTTTCTTT. Amino acid sequence: CASSLTGVNTEAFF. This rearrangement joins TRBV5-4 to TRBJ1-1; 7 positions match TRBD1. CDR3 length: 14 amino acids. V shed 1 base and J 0 bases; nucleotides not matched to a gene: 0. In germline, CDR1 is SGHNT, CDR2 YYREEE (reference sequence).

The chain uses TRBV29-1 and TRBJ1-1; 9 nucleotides agree with TRBD1. The germline CDR1 and CDR2 sequences are SQVTM and ANQGSEA. The CDR3 has 13 amino acids. Trimming took 6 bases from V and 4 from J; bases not matched to a gene: 6. This CDR3 is CSVGKTGGTEAFF. The CDR3 region has the DNA TGCAGCGTAGGAAAGACAGGGGGCACTGAAGCTTTCTTT.

This chain links TRBV7-3 with TRBJ2-2; maybe TRBD1 (6 bases). The CDR3 totals 13 residues. CDR1 is SGHTA, CDR2 FQGTGA, per germline. Trimming took off 4 bases at V and 6 bases at J, with 9 bases between the two ends. CDR3 amino acids: CASSSKGAGELFF. The CDR3 DNA follows: TGTGCCAGCAGCTCAAAGGGGGCCGGGGAGCTGTTTTTT.

This clone was recorded a few times. CDR3 sequence reads: CASQPGAGPYNEQFF. As DNA, the CDR3 is TGTGCCAGCCAACCCGGAGCGGGACCCTACAATGAGCAGTTCTTC. This chain joins TRBV6-6 and TRBJ2-1; 7 bases map to TRBD2. Germline V gene sequence: CDR1 MNHNY, CDR2 SVGAGI (reference sequence). Unmatched junction bases numbered 9, after V lost 8 bases and J lost 2 bases. The CDR3 has 15 residues.